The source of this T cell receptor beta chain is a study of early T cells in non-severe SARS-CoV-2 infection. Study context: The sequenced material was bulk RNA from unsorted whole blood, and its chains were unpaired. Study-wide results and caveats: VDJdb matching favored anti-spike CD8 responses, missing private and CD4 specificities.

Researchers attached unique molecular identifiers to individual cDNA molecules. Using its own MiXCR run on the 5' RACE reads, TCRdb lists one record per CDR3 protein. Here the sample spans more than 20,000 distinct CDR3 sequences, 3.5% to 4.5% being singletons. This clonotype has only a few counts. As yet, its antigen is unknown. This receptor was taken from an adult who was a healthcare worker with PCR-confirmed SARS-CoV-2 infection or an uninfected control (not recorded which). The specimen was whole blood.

The CDR3 coding sequence is TGTGCCAGCAGCTTAGGTGGGGGGATCACAGATACGCAGTATTTT. As protein: CASSLGGGITDTQYF. This chain joins TRBV7-6 and TRBJ2-3; possible D gene TRBD2, 6 bases. V was pared by 1 base and J by 2 bases, with 10 bases between. Germline V CDR1 and CDR2: SGHVS, FNYEAQ. The CDR3 extends over 15 amino acids.